A single T cell receptor (beta chain) is shown here with its context. Its antigen is not known. This record belongs to a study of siplizumab effects on memory and regulatory T cells. The study's findings and limits: Naive-or-memory phenotypes were unassignable for roughly 75-97% of proliferating CD4+ or CD8+ clones. Proliferating siplizumab-culture Treg suppressive function went unconfirmed. Solely a minor proportion of alloreactive clones could be assigned to unstimulated subsets. Naive T cells were seemingly more diverse than memory cells, and major contributions to the alloresponse seemed to be made by them.

The CDR3 extends over 15 amino acids. V lost 0 bases and J 1 base, leaving 9 bases between the germline ends. The germline V gene has CDR1 SGHAT and CDR2 FQNNGV. Repertoires were generated with immunoSEQ multiplex PCR, while TCRdb's copy carries only in-frame clones and drops some. Of approximately 82,000 clones in the sample, roughly 86% were seen once. J is TRBJ1-1 and V is TRBV11-2; D uncertain. The sequence was obtained from a human donor in good health. Sequenced sample: Tregs sorted from blood. The CDR3 sequence: CASSLDRLENTEAFF. CDR3 DNA sequence: TGTGCCAGCAGCTTAGATCGACTGGAGAACACTGAAGCTTTCTTT. Filled out from reference TRBV11-2 and TRBJ1-1, the complete variable domain reads EAGVAQSPRYKIIEKRQSVAFWCNPISGHATLYWYQQILGQGPKLLIQFQNNGVVDDSQLPKDRFSAERLKGVDSTLKIQPAKLEDSAVYLCASSLDRLENTEAFFGQGTRLTVV.